Listed below are T cell receptor beta chains from one sample, sequenced in a study of T cell responses to AZD1222 COVID-19 vaccine. Sequencing used immunoSEQ multiplex PCR; TCRdb keeps in-frame clones, though not all of them. The table shows about 45,000 clones, with about 90% occurring only once. The sequenced sample was peripheral blood, obtained 28 days after the second AZD1222 dose. The receptors shown here come from an adult who received the AZD1222 COVID-19 vaccine. CDR3s include the opening cysteine and the closing phenylalanine or tryptophan. D genes are given only for firm matches. Size is stated for part of the rows, as once, few or many counts, or as a class when the clone is expanded.

J gene: TRBJ2-3; D gene: -; clone size: -; V gene: TRBV14; CDR3 protein: CASSSAGTQYF; CDR3 DNA: TGTGCCAGCAGCTCCGCAGGGACGCAGTATTTT
J gene: TRBJ2-2; D gene: TRBD2; clone size: -; V gene: TRBV5-4; CDR3 protein: CASSIYLAGLNTGELFF; CDR3 DNA: TGTGCCAGCAGCATATATTTAGCGGGACTGAACACCGGGGAGCTGTTTTTT
J gene: TRBJ1-5; D gene: TRBD1; clone size: -; V gene: TRBV19; CDR3 protein: CASSITGVGNQPQHF; CDR3 DNA: TGTGCCAGTAGTATTACAGGGGTGGGCAATCAGCCCCAGCATTTT
J gene: TRBJ2-7; D gene: TRBD2; clone size: -; V gene: TRBV19; CDR3 protein: CASTPGILAGHLSYEQYF; CDR3 DNA: TGTGCCAGTACTCCTGGAATATTAGCGGGACACCTCTCCTACGAGCAGTACTTC
J gene: TRBJ2-1; D gene: TRBD1; clone size: -; V gene: TRBV5-1; CDR3 protein: CASSRPGTGPVHEQFF; CDR3 DNA: TGCGCCAGCAGCCGTCCCGGGACAGGGCCGGTACATGAGCAGTTCTTC
J gene: TRBJ1-2; D gene: -; clone size: -; V gene: TRBV18; CDR3 protein: CASSLLGSGHNYGYTF; CDR3 DNA: TGTGCCAGCTCACTTCTCGGGTCAGGTCATAACTATGGCTACACCTTC
J gene: TRBJ1-2; D gene: TRBD1; clone size: -; V gene: TRBV19; CDR3 protein: CASSIVSRGDYGYTF; CDR3 DNA: TGTGCCAGTAGTATTGTGTCCAGGGGGGACTATGGCTACACCTTC
J gene: TRBJ1-3; D gene: -; clone size: -; V gene: TRBV9; CDR3 protein: CASSVGAGTTSGNTIYF; CDR3 DNA: TGTGCCAGCAGCGTAGGGGCAGGTACAACATCTGGAAACACCATATATTTT
J gene: TRBJ1-5; D gene: TRBD1; clone size: -; V gene: TRBV4-2; CDR3 protein: CASSQTDRGRGVIQPQHF; CDR3 DNA: TGTGCCAGCAGCCAAACCGACAGGGGGCGAGGTGTTATTCAGCCCCAGCATTTT
J gene: TRBJ2-7; D gene: -; clone size: -; V gene: TRBV14; CDR3 protein: CASSQQGRSYEQYF; CDR3 DNA: TGTGCCAGCAGCCAACAGGGCCGGTCCTACGAGCAGTACTTC
J gene: TRBJ2-5; D gene: TRBD2; clone size: -; V gene: TRBV3-1/TRBV3-2; CDR3 protein: CASSQRRGAREETQYF; CDR3 DNA: TGTGCCAGCAGCCAACGGCGGGGGGCGCGGGAAGAGACCCAGTACTTC
J gene: TRBJ2-7; D gene: -; clone size: -; V gene: TRBV5-1; CDR3 protein: CASSLMGSHEQYF; CDR3 DNA: TGCGCCAGCAGCTTGATGGGGTCCCACGAGCAGTACTTC
J gene: TRBJ2-5; D gene: TRBD2; clone size: once; V gene: TRBV24-1; CDR3 protein: CATSALVGLAGRFYMGETQYF; CDR3 DNA: TGTGCCACCAGTGCCTTGGTGGGACTAGCGGGCCGATTCTATATGGGAGAGACCCAGTACTTC
J gene: TRBJ1-1; D gene: -; clone size: once; V gene: TRBV10-3; CDR3 protein: CAISDVVGSTEAFF; CDR3 DNA: TGTGCCATCAGTGATGTTGTGGGGAGCACTGAAGCTTTCTTT
J gene: TRBJ2-7; D gene: TRBD2; clone size: -; V gene: TRBV19; CDR3 protein: CASSIEGGAYEQYF; CDR3 DNA: TGTGCCAGTAGTATAGAGGGGGGGGCCTACGAGCAGTACTTC
J gene: TRBJ2-5; D gene: -; clone size: -; V gene: TRBV5-1; CDR3 protein: CASTSRGGVKQETQYF; CDR3 DNA: TGCGCCAGCACATCCCGGGGCGGGGTAAAACAAGAGACCCAGTACTTC
J gene: TRBJ2-1; D gene: TRBD2; clone size: -; V gene: TRBV7-6; CDR3 protein: CASSLEQAGGRLTSSYNEQFF; CDR3 DNA: TGTGCCAGCAGCTTAGAGCAGGCGGGAGGGAGACTGACAAGCTCCTACAATGAGCAGTTCTTC
J gene: TRBJ1-6; D gene: -; clone size: -; V gene: TRBV2; CDR3 protein: CASSEADSYNSPLHF; CDR3 DNA: TGTGCCAGCAGTGAAGCGGACAGCTATAATTCACCCCTCCACTTT
J gene: TRBJ2-5; D gene: -; clone size: -; V gene: TRBV2; CDR3 protein: CASRRAGVETQYF; CDR3 DNA: TGTGCCAGCAGACGAGCCGGGGTGGAGACCCAGTACTTC
J gene: TRBJ2-1; D gene: TRBD2; clone size: -; V gene: TRBV28; CDR3 protein: CASKKPGRAVNEQFF; CDR3 DNA: TGTGCCAGCAAGAAACCCGGGAGGGCCGTCAATGAGCAGTTCTTC
J gene: TRBJ1-1; D gene: -; clone size: -; V gene: TRBV5-1; CDR3 protein: CASSLEGKMNTEAFF; CDR3 DNA: TGCGCCAGCAGCTTGGAGGGAAAAATGAACACTGAAGCTTTCTTT
J gene: TRBJ2-7; D gene: TRBD1; clone size: -; V gene: TRBV4-1; CDR3 protein: CASSQRTGAYEQYF; CDR3 DNA: TGCGCCAGCAGCCAGAGGACAGGGGCCTACGAGCAGTACTTC
J gene: TRBJ2-7; D gene: -; clone size: -; V gene: TRBV2; CDR3 protein: CASSATGTTYEQYF; CDR3 DNA: TGTGCCAGCAGTGCGACAGGTACCACCTACGAGCAGTACTTC